These 23 T cell receptor beta chains came from one sample sequenced in a study of T cell responses to AZD1222 COVID-19 vaccine (dated by TCRdb to the early 2020s). The time point label corresponds to: about 28 days (+/-7) after the second vaccine dose. Library method: the immunoSEQ multiplex PCR assay. This is the immuneACCESS table as TCRdb keeps it, with only in-frame sequences that have V and J called. A part of the clones is gone; compared with another copy, unresolved V genes explain less than half, and the rest is unexplained. For this sample there are over 100,000 clones; 87% appear just once. 2% to 3% of the sample belongs to the ten largest clones. This sample comprised peripheral blood, obtained 28 days after the second AZD1222 dose. These receptor sequences come from an adult who received the AZD1222 COVID-19 vaccine.

This sequence joins TRBV2 and TRBJ1-5, with TRBD1 identical over 11 bases. The CDR3 spans 15 residues. The V and J ends lost 3 bases and 6 bases, in that order; junction bases with no gene match: 4. Germline lookup yields CDR1 SNHLY and CDR2 FYNNEI. Here the CDR3 DNA reads TGTGCCAGCAGTGAGGACAGGGGGCTTAGTCAGCCCCAGCATTTT. Protein product: CASSEDRGLSQPQHF.

The gene calls are TRBV19 and TRBJ1-2; D is undetermined. Germline assignment: CDR1 LNHDA and CDR2 SQIVND (reference sequence). The germline V and J ends were trimmed by 0 bases and 5 bases, with 13 bases remaining between them. CDR3 length: 15 residues. For the CDR3, the DNA is TGTGCCAGTAGTATAGATCGGAATTCATGGTATGGCTACACCTTC. Amino acid sequence: CASSIDRNSWYGYTF. Looking up the rest from reference TRBV19 and TRBJ1-2 gives the full variable domain: DGGITQSPKYLFRKEGQNVTLSCEQNLNHDAMYWYRQDPGQGLRLIYYSQIVNDFQKGDIAEGYSVSREKKESFPLTVTSAQKNPTAFYLCASSIDRNSWYGYTFGSGTRLTVV.

The rearrangement links TRBV7-2 to TRBJ1-1; the D is unclear. Germline CDR1 is SGHTA and CDR2 is FQGNSA. This CDR3 has 14 amino acids. Deletions cut 1 base from V and 1 base from J, with 7 bases between. The CDR3 sequence: CASSLVIRNTEAFF. In DNA form, the CDR3 reads TGTGCCAGCAGCTTAGTAATCAGGAACACTGAAGCTTTCTTT.

V usage is TRBV18 and J usage is TRBJ1-6; tentative D call: TRBD1 (6 bases). Looked up from germline, CDR1 is KGHSH and CDR2 is LQKENI. The CDR3 sequence is 16 residues long. Trimming cost V 6 bases and J 8 bases, with 20 bases left between them. The CDR3 reads CASSRDTSYLYSPLHF. The CDR3 DNA reads TGTGCCAGCTCCCGGGACACGTCGTATTTGTATTCACCCCTCCACTTT.

This rearrangement joins TRBV3-1 (or the pseudogene TRBV3-2) to TRBJ1-6, with 9 nucleotides matching TRBD1. The CDR3 has 14 residues. The junction had 0 bases not matched to a gene; V was cut back by 1 base and J by 8 bases. The V gene's germline CDR1 is LGHDT and CDR2 YNNKEL (reference sequence). Here the CDR3 reads CASSQGDRDSPLHF. Here the CDR3 DNA reads TGTGCCAGCAGCCAAGGGGACAGGGATTCACCCCTCCACTTT.

The rearrangement joins TRBV6-5 to TRBJ2-2, with TRBD1 identical over 7 bases. The CDR3 totals 15 residues. Trimming removed 2 bases from V and 4 bases from J; junction bases left unmatched: 4. Looked up from germline, CDR1 is MNHEY and CDR2 is SVGAGI. The CDR3 here is CASSYANRGTGELFF. As DNA, the CDR3 is TGTGCCAGCAGTTACGCCAACAGGGGCACCGGGGAGCTGTTTTTT.

This chain links TRBV9 with TRBJ2-3; no definite D call. The V end lost 4 bases, the J end lost 7 bases, and 13 bases lay between the germline ends. The CDR3 has 13 residues. CDR1 and CDR2 (germline): SGDLS, YYNGEE. CDR3 sequence reads: CASSNEPGNTQYF. The CDR3 DNA is TGTGCCAGCAGCAACGAACCTGGGAATACGCAGTATTTT.

This chain connects TRBV29-1 to TRBJ2-2, with D maybe TRBD1 (6 bases). Germline-derived CDR1 and CDR2 are SQVTM and ANQGSEA. Trimming cost V 4 bases and J 1 base, with 7 bases left between them. CDR3 length equals 13 residues. DNA for the CDR3: TGCAGCGTTGGACAGGAGAACACCGGGGAGCTGTTTTTT. Its protein product is CSVGQENTGELFF.

The chain has TRBV12-3 or TRBV12-4 and TRBJ1-5; D call uncertain. Trimming removed 3 bases at V and 6 bases at J, with 6 bases between. The CDR3 loop spans 12 amino acids. The CDR3 sequence is CASSLWRQPQHF. The CDR3 DNA reads TGTGCCAGCAGTTTGTGGCGTCAGCCCCAGCATTTT.

Ten or more counts support this clone. V usage is TRBV18 and J usage is TRBJ1-1, with D uncertain. The germline gives CDR1 KGHSH, CDR2 LQKENI. CDR3 length: 12 residues. V was pared by 2 bases and J by 1 base, with 2 bases between. CDR3 bases: TGTGCCAGCTCACCAACGAACACTGAAGCTTTCTTT. Translating it yields CASSPTNTEAFF.

The chain is built from TRBV7-9 and TRBJ1-6, with TRBD1 as a possible D gene (5 bases). The CDR3 contains 15 residues. Trimming removed 1 base at V and 6 bases at J, with 10 bases between. From germline, CDR1 is SEHNR and CDR2 FQNEAQ (reference sequence). Here the CDR3 reads CASSLEGLINSPLHF. Written as DNA, the CDR3 is TGTGCCAGCAGCTTAGAGGGACTCATTAATTCACCCCTCCACTTT.

This chain connects TRBV12-3 or TRBV12-4 to TRBJ1-1, with D unclear. Trimming shortened V by 1 base and J by 6 bases, and 9 bases separated the two germline ends. The CDR3 contains 13 residues. CDR3 sequence reads: CASSLGGRAEAFF. In DNA form, the CDR3 reads TGTGCCAGCAGTTTAGGCGGCCGTGCTGAAGCTTTCTTT.

The chain joins TRBV5-4 to TRBJ1-1, with D tentatively TRBD1 (6 bases). The CDR3 extends over 15 amino acids. Trimming removed 0 bases at V and 2 bases at J, with 11 bases between. Germline CDR1 is SGHNT and CDR2 is YYREEE (reference sequence). The CDR3 coding sequence is TGTGCCAGCAGCTTGGATACCAGGGGAAACACTGAAGCTTTCTTT. This encodes CASSLDTRGNTEAFF. Full variable domain (remainder filled in from reference TRBV5-4 and TRBJ1-1): ETGVTQSPTHLIKTRGQQVTLRCSSQSGHNTVSWYQQALGQGPQFIFQYYREEENGRGNFPPRFSGLQFPNYSSELNVNALELDDSALYLCASSLDTRGNTEAFFGQGTRLTVV.

J is TRBJ2-2 and V is TRBV7-9; D is undetermined. Germline V CDR1 and CDR2: SEHNR, FQNEAQ (reference sequence). The CDR3 is 13 residues long. The V end was cut by 5 bases, the J end by 6 bases, with 10 bases between. Here the CDR3 DNA reads TGTGCCAGCAGCACCCTTAGGGCCGGGGAGCTGTTTTTT. This sequence encodes CASSTLRAGELFF. The variable domain in full, with the rest retrieved from reference TRBV7-9 and TRBJ2-2, is DTGVSQNPRHKITKRGQNVTFRCDPISEHNRLYWYRQTLGQGPEFLTYFQNEAQLEKSRLLSDRFSAERPKGSFSTLEIQRTEQGDSAMYLCASSTLRAGELFFGEGSRLTVL.

The rearrangement joins TRBV2 to TRBJ1-6, with 9 bases fitting TRBD1. The CDR3 runs 16 residues. J gave up 4 bases and V 6 bases, and 7 bases lay outside the gene matches. Germline CDR1 reads SNHLY; CDR2 reads FYNNEI. CDR3 in amino acids: CASRPDRGTYNSPLHF. CDR3 DNA sequence: TGTGCCAGCAGACCTGACAGGGGGACTTATAATTCACCCCTCCACTTT.

This chain uses TRBV6-5 with TRBJ2-7; TRBD2 agrees at 7 bases. Germline trimming cut 2 bases from V and 3 bases from J; bases unmatched to any gene: 7. Germline-derived CDR1 and CDR2 are MNHEY and SVGAGI. The length of the CDR3 is 15 residues. In nucleotides, the CDR3 is TGTGCCAGCAGTTACACCGAGGGAGGGAACTACGAGCAGTACTTC. Amino acid sequence: CASSYTEGGNYEQYF.

The chain is built from TRBV18 and TRBJ2-1; a weak D match, TRBD1 (5 bases). The CDR3 consists of 15 residues. V lost 0 bases, J lost 8 bases, and 14 bases lay in between. Looked up from germline, CDR1 is KGHSH and CDR2 is LQKENI. The CDR3 DNA is TGTGCCAGCTCACCACCGTCAGGGCTTAGGGATGAGCAGTTCTTC. The encoded protein is CASSPPSGLRDEQFF.

The chain is built from TRBV12-3 or TRBV12-4 and TRBJ1-4; no reliable D call. The CDR3 consists of 11 residues. Trimming shortened V by 6 bases and J by 7 bases, and 6 bases separated the two germline ends. The CDR3 sequence is CASRATEKLFF. CDR3 in DNA: TGTGCCAGCAGGGCGACTGAAAAACTGTTTTTT.

The V call is TRBV19, the J call TRBJ1-2; the D is unclear. V was cut by 4 bases and J by 4 bases, with 16 bases left in between. The CDR3 spans 15 residues. CDR1 and CDR2 (germline): LNHDA, SQIVND (reference sequence). The CDR3 region has the DNA TGTGCCAGTAGTAGTACAGAGCACTTTGGCTATGGCTACACCTTC. Its translation is CASSSTEHFGYGYTF. The full variable domain, in which reference TRBV19 and TRBJ1-2 provide the parts outside the CDR3, is DGGITQSPKYLFRKEGQNVTLSCEQNLNHDAMYWYRQDPGQGLRLIYYSQIVNDFQKGDIAEGYSVSREKKESFPLTVTSAQKNPTAFYLCASSSTEHFGYGYTFGSGTRLTVV.

The chain uses TRBV19 and TRBJ2-6; D is possibly TRBD1 (5 bases). The germline CDR1 and CDR2 sequences are LNHDA and SQIVND (reference sequence). This CDR3 region has 17 residues. Trimming took off 3 bases at V and 0 bases at J, with 12 bases between the two ends. CDR3 bases: TGTGCCAGTAGTATGTCGACAGTGGGCTCTGGGGCCAACGTCCTGACTTTC. Protein: CASSMSTVGSGANVLTF.

The chain recombines TRBV6-2 or TRBV6-3 with TRBJ2-2, with D perhaps being TRBD1 or TRBD2 (5 bases each). V lost 2 bases and J 3 bases, leaving 10 bases between the germline ends. The germline V gene has CDR1 MNHEY and CDR2 SVGEGT. CDR3 length equals 15 residues. The CDR3 here is CASSYGGSDTGELFF. DNA for the CDR3: TGTGCCAGCAGTTACGGGGGATCGGACACCGGGGAGCTGTTTTTT.

V usage is TRBV9 and J usage is TRBJ1-4; 7 bases map to TRBD1. Germline V CDR1 and CDR2: SGDLS, YYNGEE. V was pared by 0 bases and J by 7 bases, with 9 bases of the junction left unmatched. There are 16 residues in the CDR3. The CDR3 is CASSVGGTQGFEKLFF. The CDR3 region has the DNA TGTGCCAGCAGCGTAGGGGGAACACAGGGGTTTGAAAAACTGTTTTTT.

V is TRBV11-2 and J is TRBJ2-7, with 8 positions matching TRBD1. V lost 5 bases and J lost 6; bases outside the gene matches: 3. Germline V lookup: CDR1 SGHAT, CDR2 FQNNGV. CDR3 size: 12 residues. The CDR3 nucleotides are TGTGCCAGCAGCCGGGACAGGTCCGAGCAGTACTTC. Its protein product is CASSRDRSEQYF.